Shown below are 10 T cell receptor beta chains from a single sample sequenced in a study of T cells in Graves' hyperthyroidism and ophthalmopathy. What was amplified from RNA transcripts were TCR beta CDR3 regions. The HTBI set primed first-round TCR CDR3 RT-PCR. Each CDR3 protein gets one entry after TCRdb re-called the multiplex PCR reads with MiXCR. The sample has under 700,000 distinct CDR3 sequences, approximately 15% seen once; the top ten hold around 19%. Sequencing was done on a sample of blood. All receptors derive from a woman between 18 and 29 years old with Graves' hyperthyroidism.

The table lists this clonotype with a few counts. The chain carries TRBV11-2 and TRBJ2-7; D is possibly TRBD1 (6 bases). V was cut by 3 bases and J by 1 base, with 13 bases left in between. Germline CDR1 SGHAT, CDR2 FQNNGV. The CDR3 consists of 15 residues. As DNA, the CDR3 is TGTGCCAGCAGCTTTCCCCAGGGGTTGTCCTACGAGCAGTACTTC. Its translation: CASSFPQGLSYEQYF.

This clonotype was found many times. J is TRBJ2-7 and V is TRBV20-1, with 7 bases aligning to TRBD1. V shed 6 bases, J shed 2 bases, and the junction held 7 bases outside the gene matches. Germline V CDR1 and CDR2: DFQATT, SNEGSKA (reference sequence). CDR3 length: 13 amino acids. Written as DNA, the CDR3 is TGCAGTGCCACGACAGGGTTTCCCTACGAGCAGTACTTC. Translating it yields CSATTGFPYEQYF.

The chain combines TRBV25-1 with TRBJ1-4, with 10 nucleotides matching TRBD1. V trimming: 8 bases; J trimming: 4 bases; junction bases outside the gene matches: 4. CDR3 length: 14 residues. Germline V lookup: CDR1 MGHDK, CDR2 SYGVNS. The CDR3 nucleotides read TGTGCCAGCTCGGGACAGGGGTTTAATGAAAAACTGTTTTTT. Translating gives CASSGQGFNEKLFF.

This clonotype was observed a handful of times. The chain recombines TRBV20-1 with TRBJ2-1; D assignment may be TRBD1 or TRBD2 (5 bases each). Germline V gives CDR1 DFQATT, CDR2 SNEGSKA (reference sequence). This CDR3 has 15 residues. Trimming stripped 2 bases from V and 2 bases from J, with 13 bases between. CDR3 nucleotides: TGCAGTGCTAGAATTACCGGGACCCCCTACAATGAGCAGTTCTTC. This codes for CSARITGTPYNEQFF.

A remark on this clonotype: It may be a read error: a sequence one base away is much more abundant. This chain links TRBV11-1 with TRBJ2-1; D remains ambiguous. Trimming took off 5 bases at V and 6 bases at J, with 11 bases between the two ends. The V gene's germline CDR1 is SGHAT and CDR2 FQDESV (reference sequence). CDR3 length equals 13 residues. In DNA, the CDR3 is TGTGCCAGCAGCCCTGATTATGCCAATGAGCAGTTCTTC. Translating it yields CASSPDYANEQFF.

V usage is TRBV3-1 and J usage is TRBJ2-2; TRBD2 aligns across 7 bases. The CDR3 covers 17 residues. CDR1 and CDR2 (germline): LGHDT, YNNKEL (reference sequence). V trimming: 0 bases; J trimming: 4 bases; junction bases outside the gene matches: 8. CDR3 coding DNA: TGTGCCAGCAGCCAAGAATTGCGGGGGTTCAGCACCGGGGAGCTGTTTTTT. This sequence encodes CASSQELRGFSTGELFF.

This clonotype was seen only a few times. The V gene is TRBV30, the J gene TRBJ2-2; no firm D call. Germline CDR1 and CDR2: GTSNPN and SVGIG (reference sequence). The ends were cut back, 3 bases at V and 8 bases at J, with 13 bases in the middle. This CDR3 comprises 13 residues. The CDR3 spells CAWRGTPTGELFF. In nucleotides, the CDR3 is TGTGCCTGGAGAGGCACCCCAACTGGGGAGCTGTTTTTT.

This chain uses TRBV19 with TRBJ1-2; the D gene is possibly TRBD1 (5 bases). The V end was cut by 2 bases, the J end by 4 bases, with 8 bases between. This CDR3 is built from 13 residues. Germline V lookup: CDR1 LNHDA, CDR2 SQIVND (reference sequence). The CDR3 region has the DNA TGTGCCAGTAGTATATTTAGGGGCTATGGCTACACCTTC. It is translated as CASSIFRGYGYTF.

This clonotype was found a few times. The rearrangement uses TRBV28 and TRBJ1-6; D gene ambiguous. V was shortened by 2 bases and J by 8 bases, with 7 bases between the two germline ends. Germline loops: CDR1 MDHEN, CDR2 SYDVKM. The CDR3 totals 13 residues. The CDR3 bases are TGTGCCAGCAGTTTAGTCGGGTATTCACCCCTCCACTTT. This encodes CASSLVGYSPLHF.

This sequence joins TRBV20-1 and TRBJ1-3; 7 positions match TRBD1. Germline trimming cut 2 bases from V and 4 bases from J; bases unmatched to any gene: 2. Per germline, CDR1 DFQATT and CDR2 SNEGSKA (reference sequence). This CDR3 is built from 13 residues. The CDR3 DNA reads TGCAGTGCTAGACCGGGACAGGGAAACACCATATATTTT. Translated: CSARPGQGNTIYF.